This T cell receptor (beta chain) was obtained from a study of vaccination and CD4 T cells after COVID-19. About the study: It was a median about 93 days after diagnosis, with a range of 35 to 161, that post-COVID samples were drawn.

Treatment of the sample: approximately nine-day PBMC culture with coronavirus spike peptide pools or control peptides (ViraFEST assay). The Oncomine TCR Beta short-read assay was what sequenced the DNA obtained from cultured CD4+ T cells. MiXCR, applied by TCRdb to the PCR reads, yields one record per CDR3 protein. The repertoire holds some 11,000 distinct CDR3 sequences, about half seen once, with 8% to 9.5% in the top ten. The V and J ends lost 1 base and 8 bases respectively, with 13 bases between them. The CDR3 contains 14 residues. In germline, CDR1 is SGHNT, CDR2 YYREEE (reference sequence). On this clonotype itself: What it binds is unknown.

The TCR originated in a human donor who had recovered from COVID-19. Sequencing was carried out using CD4+ T cells from blood, cultured in vitro. The V and J genes are TRBV5-4 and TRBJ2-1; maybe TRBD1 (5 bases). The CDR3 nucleotides read TGTGCCAGCAGCTTGTCTAGGGGATGGGATGAGCAGTTCTTC. Residues: CASSLSRGWDEQFF.